The 27 T cell receptor beta chains below all came from one sample that was sequenced in a study of blood T cell repertoires in COVID-19. Assay used: immunoSEQ multiplex PCR; TCRdb lists only in-frame clones, some missing. The table shows about 220,000 clones, with roughly four fifths occurring only once. Source material: peripheral blood. These receptors were obtained from a woman aged 80 or older with COVID-19, enrolled during active disease.

The V and J genes are TRBV9 and TRBJ2-1; 15 nucleotides match TRBD2. Germline CDR1 is SGDLS and CDR2 is YYNGEE. The CDR3 contains 13 residues. The V gene end was trimmed by 3 bases and the J gene end by 14 bases; junction bases not matched to a gene: 3. CDR3 nucleotide sequence: TGTGCCAGCAGCGGGACTAGCGGGGGGGCAGAGTTCTTC. This encodes CASSGTSGGAEFF.

The rearrangement uses TRBV5-1 and TRBJ1-2; 7 bases fit TRBD1. Trimming cost V 0 bases and J 6 bases; bases outside gene matches: 5. CDR1 and CDR2 (germline): SGHRS, YFSETQ. The CDR3 contains 14 residues. Here the CDR3 reads CASSLVGGGDGYTF. The CDR3 DNA is TGCGCCAGCAGCTTGGTAGGGGGCGGCGATGGCTACACCTTC.

This clone was seen a few times. The V call is TRBV6-5, the J call TRBJ1-4; 11 bases are a match to TRBD1. Germline trimming cut 4 bases from V and 7 bases from J; bases unmatched to any gene: 2. The CDR3 sequence is 14 residues long. CDR1 MNHEY and CDR2 SVGAGI come from the germline V gene. The CDR3: CASSWGQGGEKLFF. CDR3 nucleotide sequence: TGTGCCAGCAGTTGGGGACAGGGGGGTGAAAAACTGTTTTTT.

The chain couples TRBV5-1 to TRBJ1-4; D perhaps matches TRBD1 (5 bases). This CDR3 is 14 amino acids long. The V end was cut by 3 bases, the J end by 0 bases, with 6 bases between. The germline gives CDR1 SGHRS, CDR2 YFSETQ. CDR3 DNA sequence: TGCGCCAGCAGCTCACAGGCAACTAATGAAAAACTGTTTTTT. It is translated as CASSSQATNEKLFF.

The CDR3 DNA is TGTGCCAGCAGTTTATTCAGGGGGCTTGGCTACACCTTC. Encoded protein: CASSLFRGLGYTF. The chain combines TRBV27 with TRBJ1-2; TRBD1 agrees at 8 bases. Per the germline V gene, CDR1 is MNHEY and CDR2 is SMNVEV (reference sequence). The CDR3 is made up of 13 amino acids. Trimming cost V 1 base and J 7 bases; bases outside gene matches: 2.

This chain uses TRBV30 with TRBJ2-2; no reliable D call. CDR1 and CDR2 from the germline V gene are GTSNPN and SVGIG (reference sequence). V shed 3 bases and J shed 3 bases, with 5 bases lying between them. The CDR3 totals 12 residues. The CDR3 nucleotides are TGTGCCTGGAGACGAGACACCGGGGAGCTGTTTTTT. It is translated as CAWRRDTGELFF.

This clone was recorded a few times. This chain uses TRBV18 with TRBJ1-1; D is ambiguous. The V end lost 3 bases, the J end lost 1 base, and 12 bases lay between the germline ends. CDR1 is KGHSH and CDR2 is LQKENI in the germline V gene. The CDR3 runs 15 residues. The CDR3 DNA reads as TGTGCCAGCTCACCTCGATCGGCGGGGAACACTGAAGCTTTCTTT. Residues: CASSPRSAGNTEAFF.

The genes are TRBV19 and TRBJ1-5, with 8 bases fitting TRBD1. Unmatched junction bases numbered 8, after V lost 9 bases and J lost 7 bases. The CDR3 spans 13 residues. CDR1 is LNHDA and CDR2 is SQIVND in the germline V gene (reference sequence). CDR3 protein: CASKGTGGQPQHF. Written as DNA, the CDR3 is TGTGCCAGCAAAGGGACAGGTGGACAGCCCCAGCATTTT.

The rearrangement joins TRBV10-3 to TRBJ2-1; D is possibly TRBD2 (6 bases). The CDR3 has 13 amino acids. V lost 3 bases, J lost 12 bases, and 15 bases lay in between. From germline, CDR1 is ENHRY and CDR2 SYGVKD. Here the CDR3 reads CAISDLTSSPQFF. The CDR3 DNA reads TGTGCCATCAGTGACCTTACTAGCTCTCCGCAGTTCTTC.

V gene TRBV6-2 or TRBV6-3 combines with J gene TRBJ1-6; 7 bases match TRBD1. The V and J ends lost 1 base and 8 bases, in that order; junction bases with no gene match: 5. The germline gives CDR1 MNHEY, CDR2 SVGEGT. The CDR3 runs to 15 residues. CDR3 bases: TGTGCCAGCAGTTACTACCGACAGGGCTATTCACCCCTCCACTTT. It codes for CASSYYRQGYSPLHF.

V and J are TRBV29-1 and TRBJ2-3; 9 nucleotides line up with TRBD1. The CDR3 length is 13 residues. V lost 7 bases and J lost 0; bases outside the gene matches: 2. Germline V gene data show CDR1 as SQVTM and CDR2 as ANQGSEA. CDR3 sequence: CSADRGSTDTQYF. The CDR3 DNA follows: TGCAGCGCGGACAGGGGCAGCACAGATACGCAGTATTTT.

The chain is built from TRBV5-1 and TRBJ1-2, with TRBD1 matching 11 bases. There are 13 residues in the CDR3. V was clipped by 6 bases and J by 6 bases; unmatched bases: 4. In germline, CDR1 is SGHRS, CDR2 YFSETQ. The CDR3 nucleotides read TGCGCCAGCACCCAGGGACAGGGGGATGGCTACACCTTC. It is translated as CASTQGQGDGYTF.

This chain connects TRBV30 to TRBJ1-2, with D possibly being TRBD1 (6 bases). Germline V lookup: CDR1 GTSNPN, CDR2 SVGIG (reference sequence). The CDR3 is 15 amino acids. V was cut by 0 bases and J by 0 bases, with 11 bases left in between. The CDR3 spells CAWSVWGGPNYGYTF. In nucleotides, the CDR3 is TGTGCCTGGAGTGTGTGGGGGGGCCCTAACTATGGCTACACCTTC.

The V call is TRBV27, the J call TRBJ2-5; 10 bases map to TRBD1. Germline CDR1 and CDR2: MNHEY and SMNVEV (reference sequence). The CDR3 contains 15 residues. V shed 5 bases, J shed 3 bases, and the junction held 6 bases outside the gene matches. Here the CDR3 DNA reads TGTGCCAGCAGTACGCCGGGACAGGGGAAAGAGACCCAGTACTTC. As protein: CASSTPGQGKETQYF.

The CDR3, as DNA: TGTGCCAGCAGACCCACAGGGGGCGCGGGCAATCAGCCCCAGCATTTT. Encoded protein: CASRPTGGAGNQPQHF. V and J are TRBV4-2 and TRBJ1-5, with 9 nucleotides matching TRBD1. Germline loops: CDR1 LGHNA, CDR2 YNFKEQ. The CDR3 runs to 16 residues. V shed 6 bases, J shed 2 bases, and the junction held 8 bases outside the gene matches.

The rearrangement uses TRBV29-1 and TRBJ1-1; possible D gene TRBD1, 6 bases. Trimming shortened V by 3 bases and J by 7 bases, and 15 bases separated the two germline ends. Germline CDR1 SQVTM, CDR2 ANQGSEA. This CDR3 comprises 13 residues. The CDR3 nucleotides read TGCAGCGTTGACGGGAAAACAGGGAGTGAAGCTTTCTTT. This encodes CSVDGKTGSEAFF.

V usage is TRBV11-3 and J usage is TRBJ1-1; 10 bases match TRBD1. The germline V gene encodes CDR1 SGHNT and CDR2 YENEEA. The V segment lost 5 bases and the J segment 4 bases; nucleotides outside the gene matches: 4. CDR3 length equals 14 residues. This CDR3 is CASSTGQGSTEAFF. The DNA for the CDR3 is TGTGCCAGCAGCACGGGACAGGGGTCCACTGAAGCTTTCTTT.

The V and J genes are TRBV11-3 and TRBJ1-3, with 9 bases identical to TRBD1. J lost 16 bases, V lost 0 bases, and 4 bases had no gene match. Germline CDR1 reads SGHNT; CDR2 reads YENEEA. The CDR3 runs 12 residues. The CDR3 nucleotides are TGTGCCAGCAGCTTAGATCGGGACAGGGTGTATTTT. Its protein product is CASSLDRDRVYF.

The V and J genes are TRBV3-1 (or the pseudogene TRBV3-2) and TRBJ2-7, with D hard to call. Germline CDR1 LGHDT, CDR2 YNNKEL (reference sequence). V gave up 2 bases and J gave up 6 bases, with 5 bases separating them. CDR3 size: 11 residues. CDR3 coding DNA: TGTGCCAGCAGCCAATCAGGCGAGCAGTACTTC. Translated: CASSQSGEQYF.

This chain uses TRBV12-5 with TRBJ1-5; TRBD1 aligns across 8 bases. This CDR3 is built from 13 residues. Germline CDR1 reads LGHNT; CDR2 reads FRNRAP. Losses at the gene ends were 5 bases for V and 11 bases for J; bases not matched to a gene: 8. In DNA form, the CDR3 reads TGTGCTAGTGGTCCCGGGACAGGCGGGGCCCAGCATTTT. The encoded protein is CASGPGTGGAQHF.

The gene calls are TRBV11-2 and TRBJ2-1, with 12 bases that match TRBD1. This CDR3 is built from 17 residues. Unmatched junction bases numbered 8, after V lost 8 bases and J lost 0 bases. Germline CDR1 SGHAT, CDR2 FQNNGV. CDR3 residues: CASCRDRGRSSYNEQFF. The CDR3 bases are TGTGCCAGCTGCCGGGACAGGGGGCGAAGCTCCTACAATGAGCAGTTCTTC.

This chain uses TRBV6-5 with TRBJ2-2, with D possibly being TRBD1 (6 bases). CDR1 and CDR2 (germline): MNHEY, SVGAGI. The CDR3 totals 14 residues. Trimming left V 4 bases short and J 5 bases short, with 11 bases between. CDR3 amino acids: CASSSPRGTGELFF. The CDR3 coding sequence is TGTGCCAGCAGTTCACCCAGGGGAACCGGGGAGCTGTTTTTT.

This chain uses TRBV2 with TRBJ2-7; maybe TRBD1 (6 bases). Germline loops: CDR1 SNHLY, CDR2 FYNNEI. The CDR3 runs 11 residues. Trimming took off 6 bases at V and 6 bases at J, with 9 bases between the two ends. CDR3: CASRRGSEQYF. The CDR3 DNA is TGTGCCAGCAGAAGGGGGAGCGAGCAGTACTTC.

The count of this clone is one. The CDR3 DNA reads TGTGCCAGAAGCTTAGAGCGGGGACTCTACAATGAGCAGTTCTTC. Its protein is CARSLERGLYNEQFF. The rearrangement uses TRBV7-5 and TRBJ2-1; no DNA check was done on the table's D call, TRBD2. TRBV7-5 is flagged as a pseudogene. The CDR3 totals 15 residues.

This chain joins TRBV14 and TRBJ2-3, with a tentative D call TRBD1 (6 bases). V was pared by 6 bases and J by 4 bases, with 14 bases between. This CDR3 is 14 amino acids long. Germline V gene data show CDR1 as SGHDN and CDR2 as FVKESK. The CDR3 protein is CASRVQGSSDTQYF. The CDR3 DNA is TGTGCCAGCAGAGTTCAGGGGTCTTCAGATACGCAGTATTTT.

The chain has TRBV18 and TRBJ2-3; D is perhaps TRBD1 (6 bases). Germline CDR1 is KGHSH and CDR2 is LQKENI. Between the trimmed V and J ends, which lost 0 bases and 4 bases, there was a span of 14 bases. The CDR3 contains 16 residues. Here the CDR3 reads CASSPPITGSADTQYF. CDR3 bases: TGTGCCAGCTCACCACCAATCACAGGGAGCGCAGATACGCAGTATTTT.

The rearrangement links TRBV2 to TRBJ1-5; D is unclear. The CDR3 has 15 residues. The ends were cut back, 5 bases at V and 1 base at J, with 12 bases in the middle. Per the germline V gene, CDR1 is SNHLY and CDR2 is FYNNEI. CDR3 bases: TGTGCCAGCAGTCTCCGGGGTTCGAGCAATCAGCCCCAGCATTTT. Its protein product is CASSLRGSSNQPQHF.